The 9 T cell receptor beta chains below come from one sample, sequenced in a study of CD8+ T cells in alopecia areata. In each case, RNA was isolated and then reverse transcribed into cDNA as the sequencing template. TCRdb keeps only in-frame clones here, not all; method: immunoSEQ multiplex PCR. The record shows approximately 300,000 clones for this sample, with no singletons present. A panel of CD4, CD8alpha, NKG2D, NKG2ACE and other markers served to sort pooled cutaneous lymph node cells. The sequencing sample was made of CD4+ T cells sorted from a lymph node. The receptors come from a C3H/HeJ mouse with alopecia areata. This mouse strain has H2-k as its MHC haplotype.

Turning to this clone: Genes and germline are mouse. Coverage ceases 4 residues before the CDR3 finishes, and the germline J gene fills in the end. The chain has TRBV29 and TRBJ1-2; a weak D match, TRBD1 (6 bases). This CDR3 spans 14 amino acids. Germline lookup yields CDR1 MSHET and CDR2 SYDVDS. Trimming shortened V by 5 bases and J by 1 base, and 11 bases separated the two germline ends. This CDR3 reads CASSPGQINSDYTF. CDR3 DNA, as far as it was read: TGTGCTAGCAGTCCGGGACAAATAAACTCC.

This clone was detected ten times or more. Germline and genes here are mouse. The covered CDR3 bases are TGTGCCAGCAGTCCAGGGAGCTATGCT. The encoded protein is CASSPGSYA. Given in full, the CDR3 is CASSPGSYAEQFF. V usage is TRBV13-1 and J usage is TRBJ2-1, with D possibly being TRBD1 (5 bases). The read ends 4 residues early relative to the CDR3; the germline J gene fills the gap. Germline CDR1 is NSHNY and CDR2 is SYGAGN. This CDR3 comprises 13 residues. The ends were cut back, 4 bases at V and 3 bases at J, with 8 bases in the middle.

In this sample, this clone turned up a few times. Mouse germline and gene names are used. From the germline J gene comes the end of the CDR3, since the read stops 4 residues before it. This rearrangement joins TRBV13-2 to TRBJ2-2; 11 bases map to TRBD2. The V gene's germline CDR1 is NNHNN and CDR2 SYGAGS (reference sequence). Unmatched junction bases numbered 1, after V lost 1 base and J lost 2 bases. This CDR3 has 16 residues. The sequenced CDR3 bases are TGTGCCAGCGGTGATCGGGACTGGGGGAACACCGGG. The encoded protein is CASGDRDWGNTG. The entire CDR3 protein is CASGDRDWGNTGQLYF.

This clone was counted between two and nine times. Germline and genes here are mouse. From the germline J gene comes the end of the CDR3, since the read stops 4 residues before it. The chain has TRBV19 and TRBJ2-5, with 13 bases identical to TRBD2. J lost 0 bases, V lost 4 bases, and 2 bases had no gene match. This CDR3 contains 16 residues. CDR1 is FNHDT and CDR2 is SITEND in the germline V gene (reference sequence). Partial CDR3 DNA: TGTGCCAGCAGTGGGGACTGGGGGGGTAACCAAGAC. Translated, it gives CASSGDWGGNQD. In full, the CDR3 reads CASSGDWGGNQDTQYF.

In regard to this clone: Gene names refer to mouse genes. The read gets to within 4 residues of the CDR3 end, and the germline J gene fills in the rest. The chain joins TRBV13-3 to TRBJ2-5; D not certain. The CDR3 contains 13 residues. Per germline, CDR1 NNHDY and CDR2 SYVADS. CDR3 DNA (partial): TGTGCCAGCAGTGATAGGGTAAGAGAC. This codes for CASSDRVRD. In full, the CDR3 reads CASSDRVRDTQYF.

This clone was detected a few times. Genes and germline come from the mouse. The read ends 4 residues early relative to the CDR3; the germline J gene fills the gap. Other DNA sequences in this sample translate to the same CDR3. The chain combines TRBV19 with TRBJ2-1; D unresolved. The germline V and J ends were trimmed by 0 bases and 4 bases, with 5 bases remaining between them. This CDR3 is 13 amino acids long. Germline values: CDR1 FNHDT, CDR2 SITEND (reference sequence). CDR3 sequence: CASSIGGYAEQFF. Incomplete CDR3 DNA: TGTGCCAGCAGTATAGGGGGTTATGCT.

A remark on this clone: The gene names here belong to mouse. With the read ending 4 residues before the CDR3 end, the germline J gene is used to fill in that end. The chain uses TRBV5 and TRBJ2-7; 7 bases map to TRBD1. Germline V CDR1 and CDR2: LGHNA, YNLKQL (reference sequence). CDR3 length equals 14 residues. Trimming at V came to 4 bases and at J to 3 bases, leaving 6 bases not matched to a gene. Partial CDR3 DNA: TGTGCCAGCAGCCCCCGGGACAGTAACTAT. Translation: CASSPRDSNY. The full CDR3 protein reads CASSPRDSNYEQYF.

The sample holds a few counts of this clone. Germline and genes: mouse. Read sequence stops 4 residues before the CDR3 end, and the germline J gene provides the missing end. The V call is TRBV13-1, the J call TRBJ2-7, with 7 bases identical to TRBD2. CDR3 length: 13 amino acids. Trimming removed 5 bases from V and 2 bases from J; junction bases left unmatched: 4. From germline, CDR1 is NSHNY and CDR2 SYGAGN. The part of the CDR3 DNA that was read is TGTGCCAGCAGACCGGGGGGGACCTAT. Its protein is CASRPGGTY. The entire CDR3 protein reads CASRPGGTYEQYF.

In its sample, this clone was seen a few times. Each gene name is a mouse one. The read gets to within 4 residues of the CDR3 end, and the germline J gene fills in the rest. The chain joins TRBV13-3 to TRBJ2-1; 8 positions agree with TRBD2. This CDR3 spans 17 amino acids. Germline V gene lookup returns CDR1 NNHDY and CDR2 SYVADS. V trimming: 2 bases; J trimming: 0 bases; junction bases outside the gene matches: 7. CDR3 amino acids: CASSEWEGGRNYAEQFF. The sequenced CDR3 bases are TGTGCCAGCAGTGAATGGGAGGGGGGGCGTAACTATGCT.